These 32 T cell receptor beta chains were all obtained from the same sample, sequenced in a study of a mutant IDH1 vaccine in newly diagnosed glioma (dated by TCRdb to about 2021). These receptors' antigens are unknown. Library method: the immunoSEQ multiplex PCR assay. As stored in TCRdb, this immuneACCESS dataset retains in-frame rearrangements with V and J assigned. A fraction of the clones does not appear; measured against another copy, unresolved V genes explain less than half of the discrepancy, and the remainder lacks a known reason. The sample contains around 40,000 clones, around 84% of them found a single time. Jointly, the top ten make up about 2.2% of the sample. In light of the paper, this sample's time point label describes: week 11, during vaccination. Each vaccine dose was 300 ug of a 20-mer mutant IDH1 peptide in Montanide, given subcutaneously with topical imiquimod. The sample consisted of PBMCs, taken from a glioma patient whose treatment included an IDH1 peptide vaccine. Receptor source: a man aged 40-49 years with glioma.

This sequence joins TRBV4-2 and TRBJ2-7, with D perhaps TRBD1 or TRBD2 (5 bases each). V lost 3 bases and J lost 1, with 16 bases in between. The CDR3 has 16 amino acids. Germline V gene lookup returns CDR1 LGHNA and CDR2 YNFKEQ. The CDR3 sequence is CASSQGRSTSSYEQYF. DNA for the CDR3: TGTGCCAGCAGCCAGGGACGGAGCACAAGTTCCTACGAGCAGTACTTC.

V and J are TRBV7-9 and TRBJ1-1; 7 nucleotides align to TRBD1. Germline V gives CDR1 SEHNR, CDR2 FQNEAQ (reference sequence). The junction had 3 bases not matched to a gene; V was cut back by 6 bases and J by 5 bases. The CDR3 length is 12 residues. Here the CDR3 DNA reads TGTGCCAGCAGGGGGACAGTTACTGAAGCTTTCTTT. Protein product: CASRGTVTEAFF.

This clone was observed a handful of times. The rearrangement links TRBV10-2 to TRBJ2-5, with D possibly being TRBD2 (7 bases). The CDR3 totals 14 residues. The V gene lost 11 bases and the J gene lost 7 bases, with 23 bases spanning the gap. Germline V CDR1 and CDR2: WSHSY, SAAADI. CDR3 sequence: CASEGGSWPGTQYF. The CDR3 nucleotides read TGCGCCTCAGAGGGGGGGTCCTGGCCAGGGACCCAGTACTTC.

The gene calls are TRBV5-1 and TRBJ2-7, with 7 bases matching TRBD2. V trimming: 4 bases; J trimming: 0 bases; junction bases outside the gene matches: 4. The CDR3 totals 14 residues. The germline V gene has CDR1 SGHRS and CDR2 YFSETQ. The DNA of the CDR3 is TGCGCCAGCAGCACCTGGACTAGCTCCTACGAGCAGTACTTC. It is translated as CASSTWTSSYEQYF.

This chain joins TRBV6-1 and TRBJ2-6; D is possibly TRBD1 or TRBD2 (5 bases each). Trimming removed 7 bases from V and 4 bases from J, with 11 bases in between. The CDR3 is 14 residues long. Germline loops: CDR1 MNHNS, CDR2 SASEGT. CDR3 DNA: TGTGCCAGCATGGGACGGAAGGGGGCCAACGTCCTGACTTTC. It translates to CASMGRKGANVLTF.

The chain recombines TRBV5-1 with TRBJ2-3, with D perhaps being TRBD1 or TRBD2 (5 bases each). The length of the CDR3 is 15 residues. The V end was cut by 0 bases, the J end by 0 bases, with 8 bases between. Germline loops: CDR1 SGHRS, CDR2 YFSETQ. The CDR3 bases are TGCGCCAGCAGCTTGGAGGGACGTAGCACAGATACGCAGTATTTT. Protein product: CASSLEGRSTDTQYF.

CDR3 DNA sequence: TGCAGTGCTGGGGGATACGAGCAGTACTTC. Amino acid sequence: CSAGGYEQYF. The rearrangement links TRBV20-1 to TRBJ2-7; possibly TRBD1 or TRBD2 for D (5 bases each). V was trimmed by 5 bases and J by 4 bases, leaving 6 bases between them. The CDR3 contains 10 residues. In germline, CDR1 is DFQATT, CDR2 SNEGSKA (reference sequence).

The chain couples TRBV15 to TRBJ2-3; 7 bases map to TRBD2. The germline V gene encodes CDR1 LNHNV and CDR2 YYDKDF (reference sequence). The CDR3 consists of 16 residues. The ends lost 5 bases at V and 0 bases at J; junction bases unmatched: 8. CDR3 bases: TGTGCCACCAGCGGGGGGGTAGGACGGAGCACAGATACGCAGTATTTT. Translating gives CATSGGVGRSTDTQYF.

This clone was counted a few times. The chain carries TRBV10-3 and TRBJ1-1, with 8 bases identical to TRBD1. The CDR3 has 13 residues. Germline lookup yields CDR1 ENHRY and CDR2 SYGVKD. V was pared by 8 bases and J by 4 bases, with 6 bases of the junction left unmatched. The CDR3 spells CAIDRGSGTEAFF. The CDR3 DNA sequence: TGTGCCATCGACAGGGGTTCGGGCACTGAAGCTTTCTTT.

The chain recombines TRBV9 with TRBJ2-2; D gene unclear. The CDR3 runs to 14 residues. Germline V lookup: CDR1 SGDLS, CDR2 YYNGEE. Deletions cut 5 bases from V and 1 base from J, with 9 bases between. The CDR3 here is CASRVGGNTGELFF. DNA of the CDR3: TGTGCCAGCAGGGTGGGCGGGAACACCGGGGAGCTGTTTTTT.

This clone was seen once. The chain joins TRBV6-5 to TRBJ1-1; 9 bases match TRBD1. V lost 4 bases, J lost 4 bases, and 4 bases stayed unmatched. The CDR3 runs 14 residues. Germline values: CDR1 MNHEY, CDR2 SVGAGI. CDR3 nucleotides: TGTGCCAGCAGTTCCCGGGACAGGGTCACTGAAGCTTTCTTT. Its translation is CASSSRDRVTEAFF.

The V call is TRBV5-1, the J call TRBJ1-4; perhaps TRBD1 as D (5 bases). V lost 1 base, J lost 4 bases, and 11 bases lay in between. Germline-derived CDR1 and CDR2 are SGHRS and YFSETQ. CDR3 size: 15 residues. CDR3 sequence (DNA): TGCGCCAGCAGCTTGTCGGGACGAGGTAATGAAAAACTGTTTTTT. Amino acids: CASSLSGRGNEKLFF. Full variable domain (missing parts from reference TRBV5-1 and TRBJ1-4): KAGVTQTPRYLIKTRGQQVTLSCSPISGHRSVSWYQQTPGQGLQFLFEYFSETQRNKGNFPGRFSGRQFSNSRSEMNVSTLELGDSALYLCASSLSGRGNEKLFFGSGTQLSVL.

This chain links TRBV7-2 with TRBJ2-1; TRBD2 aligns across 11 bases. The germline CDR1 and CDR2 sequences are SGHTA and FQGNSA. The CDR3 totals 18 residues. V lost 1 base and J lost 0; bases outside the gene matches: 5. For the CDR3, the DNA is TGTGCCAGCAGCTTAGATACTAGCGGGAGCCACTCCTACAATGAGCAGTTCTTC. This translates into CASSLDTSGSHSYNEQFF.

The chain combines TRBV5-4 with TRBJ1-1, with D possibly matching TRBD1 (5 bases). The ends were cut back, 4 bases at V and 6 bases at J, with 10 bases in the middle. The CDR3 contains 12 residues. The germline gives CDR1 SGHNT, CDR2 YYREEE (reference sequence). CDR3 in DNA: TGTGCCAGCAGCCCCCGACAGTCTGAAGCTTTCTTT. Translation gives CASSPRQSEAFF.

The V and J genes are TRBV5-5 and TRBJ2-7; D is uncertain. CDR3 length: 12 residues. From germline, CDR1 is SGHKS and CDR2 YYEKEE (reference sequence). The V and J ends lost 4 bases and 5 bases respectively, with 10 bases between them. The CDR3 DNA sequence: TGTGCCAGCAGCCCGCGAGGCGACGAGCAGTACTTC. Encoded protein: CASSPRGDEQYF. The full variable domain, rest sourced from reference TRBV5-5 and TRBJ2-7, is DAGVTQSPTHLIKTRGQQVTLRCSPISGHKSVSWYQQVLGQGPQFIFQYYEKEERGRGNFPDRFSARQFPNYSSELNVNALLLGDSALYLCASSPRGDEQYFGPGTRLTVT.

CDR3 residues: CASAGPSRDTQYF. The CDR3 DNA is TGTGCCAGCGCGGGTCCGTCCCGCGATACGCAGTATTTT. The V and J genes are TRBV6-4 and TRBJ2-3; maybe TRBD2 (5 bases). The V end lost 8 bases, the J end lost 6 bases, and 15 bases lay between the germline ends. The CDR3 contains 13 residues. CDR1 and CDR2 (germline): MRHNA, SNTAGT.

The rearrangement uses TRBV2 and TRBJ1-5, with TRBD1 identical over 12 bases. This CDR3 spans 18 amino acids. The germline V gene has CDR1 SNHLY and CDR2 FYNNEI. V was pared by 6 bases and J by 3 bases, with 12 bases of the junction left unmatched. The CDR3 here is CASSPLGGDRGLNQPQHF. CDR3 sequence (DNA): TGTGCCAGCAGCCCATTAGGTGGGGACAGGGGGCTCAATCAGCCCCAGCATTTT.

The chain carries TRBV27 and TRBJ2-5, with TRBD1 identical over 9 bases. In germline, CDR1 is MNHEY, CDR2 SMNVEV (reference sequence). The V and J ends lost 7 bases and 2 bases, in that order; junction bases with no gene match: 8. This CDR3 has 15 amino acids. The DNA of the CDR3 is TGTGCCAGCAAACGGGACAGGGATGTACAAGAGACCCAGTACTTC. This encodes CASKRDRDVQETQYF.

CDR3 sequence reads: CSARANNEQFF. CDR3 coding DNA: TGCAGTGCCCGGGCGAACAATGAGCAGTTCTTC. J is TRBJ2-1 and V is TRBV20-1; D not certain. Between the trimmed V and J ends, which lost 6 bases and 5 bases, there was a span of 8 bases. Per germline, CDR1 DFQATT and CDR2 SNEGSKA (reference sequence). The CDR3 has 11 residues.

This clone appeared once. The rearrangement uses TRBV27 and TRBJ2-7, with TRBD1 as a possible D gene (6 bases). V was trimmed by 4 bases and J by 2 bases, leaving 12 bases between them. CDR1 is MNHEY and CDR2 is SMNVEV in the germline V gene (reference sequence). The CDR3 totals 14 residues. CDR3 residues: CASSYPGQTYEQYF. CDR3 coding DNA: TGTGCCAGCAGTTATCCGGGACAAACCTACGAGCAGTACTTC.

The chain recombines TRBV9 with TRBJ2-7; D gene unclear. Germline values: CDR1 SGDLS, CDR2 YYNGEE. V was cut by 0 bases and J by 0 bases, with 7 bases left in between. The CDR3 has 14 residues. The CDR3 here is CASSVDRDSYEQYF. The CDR3 coding sequence is TGTGCCAGCAGCGTAGATAGGGACTCCTACGAGCAGTACTTC. Filled out from reference TRBV9 and TRBJ2-7, the complete variable domain reads DSGVTQTPKHLITATGQRVTLRCSPRSGDLSVYWYQQSLDQGLQFLIQYYNGEERAKGNILERFSAQQFPDLHSELNLSSLELGDSALYFCASSVDRDSYEQYFGPGTRLTVT.

V usage is TRBV5-1 and J usage is TRBJ2-7; D perhaps matches TRBD1 (5 bases). CDR1 SGHRS and CDR2 YFSETQ come from the germline V gene. V was clipped by 1 base and J by 1 base, with 9 bases between them. The CDR3 extends over 14 amino acids. As DNA, the CDR3 is TGCGCCAGCAGCTTGACACAGGTATCCTACGAGCAGTACTTC. It translates to CASSLTQVSYEQYF. Based on the CDR3 plus reference TRBV5-1 and TRBJ2-7, the full variable domain is KAGVTQTPRYLIKTRGQQVTLSCSPISGHRSVSWYQQTPGQGLQFLFEYFSETQRNKGNFPGRFSGRQFSNSRSEMNVSTLELGDSALYLCASSLTQVSYEQYFGPGTRLTVT.

The rearrangement uses TRBV5-1 and TRBJ1-2, with D maybe TRBD1 (5 bases). The CDR3 is made up of 15 amino acids. The germline V and J ends were trimmed by 0 bases and 0 bases, with 9 bases remaining between them. Per the germline V gene, CDR1 is SGHRS and CDR2 is YFSETQ. The CDR3: CASSLGARANYGYTF. Written as DNA, the CDR3 is TGCGCCAGCAGCTTGGGGGCCAGGGCTAACTATGGCTACACCTTC.

This clone turned up a few times. The chain couples TRBV7-9 to TRBJ2-4; 11 bases map to TRBD2. CDR1 and CDR2 (germline): SEHNR, FQNEAQ (reference sequence). The CDR3 length is 14 residues. J lost 7 bases, V lost 3 bases, and 2 bases had no gene match. Here the CDR3 reads CASSLGLADNIQYF. The CDR3 coding sequence is TGTGCCAGCAGCTTGGGACTAGCGGACAACATTCAGTACTTC.

The chain couples TRBV7-9 to TRBJ1-2, with 8 nucleotides matching TRBD1. After removal of 4 bases from V and 4 bases from J, the junction contained 5 bases not matched to a gene. The germline V gene has CDR1 SEHNR and CDR2 FQNEAQ (reference sequence). The CDR3 has 14 amino acids. The chain's CDR3 is CASSSDRAGYGYTF. In nucleotides, the CDR3 is TGTGCCAGCAGCTCGGACAGGGCGGGCTATGGCTACACCTTC.

This sequence joins TRBV5-1 and TRBJ2-1, with unresolved D. Trimming took 0 bases from V and 5 from J, leaving 9 bases between them. The germline CDR1 and CDR2 sequences are SGHRS and YFSETQ. The CDR3 runs 14 residues. The CDR3 loop reads CASSLADEHNEQFF. Here the CDR3 DNA reads TGCGCCAGCAGCTTGGCCGACGAGCACAATGAGCAGTTCTTC.

This chain links TRBV19 with TRBJ2-7; D not resolved. Looked up from germline, CDR1 is LNHDA and CDR2 is SQIVND (reference sequence). V was clipped by 1 base and J by 2 bases, with 6 bases between them. The CDR3 covers 13 residues. The CDR3 protein is CASSIGVAYEQYF. In nucleotides, the CDR3 is TGTGCCAGTAGTATAGGGGTCGCCTACGAGCAGTACTTC.

The chain couples TRBV2 to TRBJ2-5, with D unclear. CDR1 SNHLY and CDR2 FYNNEI come from the germline V gene. The V and J ends lost 2 bases and 5 bases respectively, with 9 bases between them. The CDR3 consists of 13 residues. The CDR3 DNA is TGTGCCAGCAGTGAATGGGATGGGGAGACCCAGTACTTC. Its protein product is CASSEWDGETQYF.

A word on this clone: Other DNA sequences from this sample encode an identical CDR3 as well. This chain joins TRBV5-6 and TRBJ2-5; D remains ambiguous. This CDR3 is 11 amino acids long. Trimming pared 2 bases from V and 2 bases from J, leaving 1 base between. Per germline, CDR1 SGHDT and CDR2 YYEEEE. This CDR3 reads CASSLQETQYF. The CDR3 DNA is TGTGCCAGCAGCTTACAAGAGACCCAGTACTTC.

V usage is TRBV6-5 and J usage is TRBJ2-1; D is perhaps TRBD2 (5 bases). Trimming removed 6 bases from V and 6 bases from J, with 18 bases in between. There are 15 residues in the CDR3. CDR1 and CDR2 (germline): MNHEY, SVGAGI. The CDR3 spells CASSCPGNTCNEQFF. The DNA of the CDR3 is TGTGCCAGCAGCTGTCCGGGAAACACGTGCAATGAGCAGTTCTTC.

This clone occurred once. V is TRBV10-3 and J is TRBJ1-2; TRBD1 agrees at 7 bases. Trimming at V came to 3 bases and at J to 8 bases, leaving 12 bases not matched to a gene. Germline CDR1 and CDR2: ENHRY and SYGVKD. CDR3 length equals 15 residues. CDR3 bases: TGTGCCATCAGTGACCCTGTCGACAGGGTGGGCGGCTACACCTTC. It is translated as CAISDPVDRVGGYTF.

This chain joins TRBV4-2 and TRBJ2-3; 12 bases map to TRBD2. Germline loops: CDR1 LGHNA, CDR2 YNFKEQ. With V trimmed by 4 bases and J by 0 bases, 2 bases remained unmatched. This CDR3 spans 16 amino acids. CDR3 protein: CASSPGTSGSTDTQYF. CDR3 coding DNA: TGTGCCAGCAGCCCAGGGACTAGCGGGAGCACAGATACGCAGTATTTT.